A single sample gave rise to the 20 T cell receptor beta chains below, sequenced in a study of cytomegalovirus exposure and HLA in healthy donors. In the PCR, 60 Vbeta and 13 Jbeta primers were used. Libraries were prepared by immunoSEQ multiplex PCR; TCRdb keeps only in-frame clonotypes and omits some of them. The sample has under 200,000 clones; 81% are singletons. Sequenced: PBMCs. Receptors originate from a woman aged 45 to 65 in good health and CMV-seronegative.

This chain uses TRBV5-4 with TRBJ1-1, with 7 bases fitting TRBD1. The CDR3 totals 15 residues. V shed 4 bases, J shed 0 bases, and the junction held 6 bases outside the gene matches. Germline V gene data show CDR1 as SGHNT and CDR2 as YYREEE (reference sequence). The CDR3 reads CASSLGQLMNTEAFF. The CDR3 DNA is TGTGCCAGCAGCCTGGGACAGCTGATGAACACTGAAGCTTTCTTT.

J is TRBJ1-3 and V is TRBV28, with D uncertain. V gave up 6 bases and J gave up 2 bases, with 5 bases separating them. The length of the CDR3 is 12 residues. Germline loops: CDR1 MDHEN, CDR2 SYDVKM. The CDR3 loop reads CASRSTGNTIYF. DNA for the CDR3: TGTGCCAGCAGGTCTACTGGAAACACCATATATTTT. Based on the CDR3 plus reference TRBV28 and TRBJ1-3, the full variable domain is DVKVTQSSRYLVKRTGEKVFLECVQDMDHENMFWYRQDPGLGLRLIYFSYDVKMKEKGDIPEGYSVSREKKERFSLILESASTNQTSMYLCASRSTGNTIYFGEGSWLTVV.

The chain uses TRBV7-9 and TRBJ2-2; D possibly corresponds to TRBD2 (5 bases). The V end lost 7 bases, the J end lost 5 bases, and 17 bases lay between the germline ends. The CDR3 covers 15 residues. Germline-derived CDR1 and CDR2 are SEHNR and FQNEAQ (reference sequence). CDR3 bases: TGTGCCAGCACCCCCTCGGGCCGAGGGACCGGGGAGCTGTTTTTT. Amino acid sequence: CASTPSGRGTGELFF.

This clone showed up just once. The V gene is TRBV5-1, the J gene TRBJ2-7, with 7 nucleotides matching TRBD2. CDR3 length equals 15 residues. From germline, CDR1 is SGHRS and CDR2 YFSETQ. J lost 2 bases, V lost 1 base, and 6 bases had no gene match. The CDR3 loop is CASSLNAGDTYEQYF. In DNA form, the CDR3 reads TGCGCCAGCAGCTTGAACGCGGGAGATACCTACGAGCAGTACTTC.

In DNA, the CDR3 is TGTGCCAGCAGCCTCCCCCCGGGGACTGAAGCTTTCTTT. Its protein product is CASSLPPGTEAFF. The rearrangement uses TRBV7-2 and TRBJ1-1; D gene uncertain. The V gene lost 5 bases and the J gene lost 5 bases, with 12 bases spanning the gap. The germline V gene has CDR1 SGHTA and CDR2 FQGNSA. The CDR3 sequence is 13 residues long.

The chain combines TRBV7-9 with TRBJ2-3; weak D call: TRBD1 (5 bases). Germline CDR1 is SEHNR and CDR2 is FQNEAQ (reference sequence). V was trimmed by 4 bases and J by 4 bases, leaving 18 bases between them. This CDR3 spans 16 amino acids. CDR3: CASSSSNMGLADTQYF. CDR3 DNA: TGTGCCAGCAGCTCCTCAAACATGGGGCTTGCAGATACGCAGTATTTT. The full variable domain, completed using reference TRBV7-9 and TRBJ2-3, is DTGVSQNPRHKITKRGQNVTFRCDPISEHNRLYWYRQTLGQGPEFLTYFQNEAQLEKSRLLSDRFSAERPKGSFSTLEIQRTEQGDSAMYLCASSSSNMGLADTQYFGPGTRLTVL.

This chain uses TRBV7-3 with TRBJ2-2; tentative D call: TRBD1 (5 bases). V lost 5 bases, J lost 7 bases, and 14 bases lay in between. The CDR3 length is 14 residues. The germline CDR1 and CDR2 sequences are SGHTA and FQGTGA. CDR3 amino acids: CASSPYPGIGELFF. CDR3 sequence (DNA): TGTGCCAGCAGCCCTTACCCAGGGATCGGGGAGCTGTTTTTT.

This clone was seen only once. The chain has TRBV7-9 and TRBJ2-7; 10 bases line up with TRBD1. This CDR3 has 15 residues. Germline loops: CDR1 SEHNR, CDR2 FQNEAQ (reference sequence). V was clipped by 4 bases and J by 5 bases; unmatched bases: 8. CDR3 in amino acids: CASSSRDRGLHEQYF. As DNA, the CDR3 is TGTGCCAGCAGCTCTCGGGACAGGGGTCTACACGAGCAGTACTTC.

This chain links TRBV7-2 with TRBJ2-3; perhaps TRBD2 as D (6 bases). Trimming removed 0 bases from V and 6 bases from J, with 13 bases in between. The CDR3 sequence is 15 residues long. CDR1 is SGHTA and CDR2 is FQGNSA in the germline V gene. CDR3: CASSLAHSGRDTQYF. The CDR3 region has the DNA TGTGCCAGCAGCTTAGCGCACTCGGGGAGGGATACGCAGTATTTT.

The chain employs TRBV28 and TRBJ1-6; D is unresolved. V gave up 2 bases and J gave up 7 bases, with 12 bases separating them. The CDR3 spans 15 residues. Germline CDR1 is MDHEN and CDR2 is SYDVKM. This chain's CDR3 is CASSLGQLGNSPLHF. The CDR3 nucleotides read TGTGCCAGCAGTTTAGGGCAGTTGGGCAATTCACCCCTCCACTTT.

This chain joins TRBV4-3 and TRBJ2-6; TRBD2 might be the D (5 bases). V was pared by 1 base and J by 4 bases, with 8 bases between. The CDR3 sequence is 15 residues long. In germline, CDR1 is LGHNA, CDR2 YSLEER. CDR3 region: CASSQGEFGANVLTF. The CDR3 DNA reads TGCGCCAGCAGCCAAGGGGAGTTCGGGGCCAACGTCCTGACTTTC.

This clone was recorded a few times. This chain connects TRBV2 to TRBJ2-5; D might be TRBD2 (7 bases). The CDR3 covers 17 residues. Trimming removed 4 bases at V and 5 bases at J, with 23 bases between. Looked up from germline, CDR1 is SNHLY and CDR2 is FYNNEI. CDR3 sequence reads: CASSVSKGAGAQETQYF. In DNA form, the CDR3 reads TGTGCCAGCAGTGTCTCGAAGGGCGCGGGGGCCCAGGAGACCCAGTACTTC.

The chain recombines TRBV18 with TRBJ2-1, with TRBD2 matching over 7 bases. The CDR3 has 15 amino acids. Per the germline V gene, CDR1 is KGHSH and CDR2 is LQKENI. V gave up 2 bases and J gave up 4 bases; unmatched junction bases: 5. In DNA form, the CDR3 reads TGTGCCAGCTCACCATTGACGGGGGGTTACAATGAGCAGTTCTTC. Its translation: CASSPLTGGYNEQFF.

The rearrangement links TRBV15 to TRBJ1-4, with D maybe TRBD1 (6 bases). Per the germline V gene, CDR1 is LNHNV and CDR2 is YYDKDF (reference sequence). The ends were cut back, 3 bases at V and 4 bases at J, with 15 bases in the middle. The CDR3 extends over 16 amino acids. The DNA of the CDR3 is TGTGCCACCAGCAGCGCTAGGGGGGGCCTTAATGAAAAACTGTTTTTT. It specifies CATSSARGGLNEKLFF.

The J gene is TRBJ1-1, the V gene TRBV30; D is perhaps TRBD1 (6 bases). V was trimmed by 3 bases and J by 1 base, leaving 15 bases between them. This CDR3 region has 15 residues. Per the germline V gene, CDR1 is GTSNPN and CDR2 is SVGIG (reference sequence). Here the CDR3 DNA reads TGTGCCTGGAGACGGCCCGACAGGAAGAACACTGAAGCTTTCTTT. Encoded protein: CAWRRPDRKNTEAFF.

The CDR3 DNA follows: TGTGCCAGCAGCACAGGCACGGCAAACTCGGATACGCAGTATTTT. This translates into CASSTGTANSDTQYF. The genes are TRBV5-6 and TRBJ2-3, with TRBD1 as a possible D gene (5 bases). The CDR3 spans 15 residues. V dropped 4 bases and J dropped 6 bases, with 18 bases sitting between them. Germline CDR1 and CDR2: SGHDT and YYEEEE.

This chain joins TRBV29-1 and TRBJ2-2; 8 nucleotides line up with TRBD2. CDR3 size: 13 residues. J lost 2 bases, V lost 7 bases, and 3 bases had no gene match. Germline CDR1 SQVTM, CDR2 ANQGSEA. CDR3 residues: CSAGGGNTGELFF. In DNA form, the CDR3 reads TGCAGCGCCGGGGGGGGAAACACCGGGGAGCTGTTTTTT.

The chain links TRBV11-3 to TRBJ2-2; D perhaps matches TRBD2 (6 bases). The length of the CDR3 is 13 residues. CDR1 SGHNT and CDR2 YENEEA come from the germline V gene. Trimming left V 6 bases short and J 4 bases short, with 9 bases between. The CDR3 DNA sequence: TGTGCCAGCAGTGGGAGGAGCACCGGGGAGCTGTTTTTT. Translated: CASSGRSTGELFF.

The chain carries TRBV30 and TRBJ1-4; 8 bases agree with TRBD1. Trimming at V came to 5 bases and at J to 0 bases, leaving 5 bases not matched to a gene. Looked up from germline, CDR1 is GTSNPN and CDR2 is SVGIG (reference sequence). The CDR3 loop spans 15 amino acids. In DNA form, the CDR3 reads TGTGCCTGGGGGCAGGGGGCCGCAACTAATGAAAAACTGTTTTTT. This codes for CAWGQGAATNEKLFF.

This sequence joins TRBV5-1 and TRBJ1-2, with 9 bases identical to TRBD1. Germline V gives CDR1 SGHRS, CDR2 YFSETQ. The CDR3 length is 14 residues. V trimming: 4 bases; J trimming: 7 bases; junction bases outside the gene matches: 8. In nucleotides, the CDR3 is TGCGCCAGCAGCAAGTTAGGGACAGGGCTTGGCTACACCTTC. This codes for CASSKLGTGLGYTF.